The rows below give T cell receptor beta chains drawn from one sample of a study of cytomegalovirus exposure and HLA in healthy donors. Data came from immunoSEQ multiplex PCR; TCRdb stores just in-frame clones and leaves some out. The sample shows over 150,000 clones, over 70% of them seen only once. Sample: PBMCs. The receptor source for this set is a woman aged 25-40 years in good health and CMV-seropositive. Both conserved end residues are part of each CDR3. Fields, in order: J gene, D gene, clone size, V gene, CDR3 DNA, CDR3 protein. The D gene is left open where the match is weak. Clone size appears in some rows only: once, few, many, or a class for an expanded clone.

J gene: TRBJ2-6
D gene: TRBD1
clone size: .
V gene: TRBV30
CDR3 DNA: TGTGCCTGGAGTGTACAGGGGAAGGCGTACTCTGGGGCCAACGTCCTGACTTTC
CDR3 protein: CAWSVQGKAYSGANVLTF

J gene: TRBJ2-3
D gene: .
clone size: .
V gene: TRBV5-6
CDR3 DNA: TGTGCCAGCAGCTTGGGAACGGCGGGCCCCTGGAGAACAGATACGCAGTATTTT
CDR3 protein: CASSLGTAGPWRTDTQYF

J gene: TRBJ1-1
D gene: .
clone size: .
V gene: TRBV2
CDR3 DNA: TGTGCCAGCAGTCAGGGGTCTGGTTTTGGCGCTTTCTTT
CDR3 protein: CASSQGSGFGAFF

J gene: TRBJ2-5
D gene: .
clone size: .
V gene: TRBV7-8
CDR3 DNA: TGTGCCAGCTTCCCGGCTATCTCTAGCGCCGTGGAGACCCAGTACTTC
CDR3 protein: CASFPAISSAVETQYF

J gene: TRBJ2-3
D gene: TRBD2
clone size: .
V gene: TRBV7-3
CDR3 DNA: TGTGCCACCCTTCGGTCGGGACTAGCAACAGATACGCAGTATTTT
CDR3 protein: CATLRSGLATDTQYF

J gene: TRBJ1-2
D gene: .
clone size: .
V gene: TRBV18
CDR3 DNA: TGTGCCAGCTCACCTGTCCCAGAATATGGCTACACCTTC
CDR3 protein: CASSPVPEYGYTF

J gene: TRBJ1-1
D gene: TRBD1
clone size: .
V gene: TRBV10-3
CDR3 DNA: TGTGCCATCAGTGGGGACAGGGGGTACACTGAAGCTTTCTTT
CDR3 protein: CAISGDRGYTEAFF

J gene: TRBJ1-2
D gene: .
clone size: few
V gene: TRBV28
CDR3 DNA: TGTGCCAGCAGTTTATTAGGGGCGTCTAGTGGCTACACCTTC
CDR3 protein: CASSLLGASSGYTF

J gene: TRBJ2-3
D gene: TRBD1
clone size: once
V gene: TRBV11-2
CDR3 DNA: TGTGCCAGCACCGACAGGGGACCCACAGATACGCAGTATTTT
CDR3 protein: CASTDRGPTDTQYF

J gene: TRBJ2-7
D gene: .
clone size: .
V gene: TRBV21-1
CDR3 DNA: TGTGCCAGCAGCCACCCCCGGGACACAACCTACGAGCAGTACTTC
CDR3 protein: CASSHPRDTTYEQYF

J gene: TRBJ2-7
D gene: .
clone size: few
V gene: TRBV15
CDR3 DNA: TGTGCCACCAGCCAGGGAACTGGCACCTACGAGCAGTACTTC
CDR3 protein: CATSQGTGTYEQYF